The 3 T cell receptor beta chains in this list originate from one sample, sequenced in a study of blood T cell repertoires in COVID-19 (dated by TCRdb to 2020 to 2021). The library came from the immunoSEQ multiplex PCR assay. What TCRdb holds here is the immuneACCESS table cut down to in-frame rearrangements. Part of the clones is not present; checked against another copy, under half of the missing clones reflect an unresolved V gene, and the others are unexplained. In this sample the table shows around 94,000 clones, around nine tenths of which occur a single time. Together, the top ten hold less than 2% of the sample. Sequences were obtained from peripheral blood. The receptors here all came from a woman between 50 and 59 years old with COVID-19, enrolled during active disease.

This clone was detected only a few times. DNA for the CDR3: TGTGCCAGCAGTCCAGGGACAGGGGTTTATGGCTACACCTTC. Translating it yields CASSPGTGVYGYTF. The chain uses TRBV28 and TRBJ1-2; TRBD1 matches at 10 bases. Germline CDR1 is MDHEN and CDR2 is SYDVKM. Unmatched junction bases numbered 5, after V lost 5 bases and J lost 5 bases. This CDR3 region has 14 residues.

The gene calls are TRBV7-8 and TRBJ2-7; no clear D. The CDR3 loop spans 12 amino acids. Germline V CDR1 and CDR2: SGHVS, FQNEAQ. Trimming left V 1 base short and J 2 bases short, with 3 bases between. CDR3 region: CASSLVAYEQYF. DNA for the CDR3: TGTGCCAGCAGCTTAGTCGCCTACGAGCAGTACTTC.

The chain uses TRBV5-1 and TRBJ1-2; D call uncertain. This CDR3 is 14 amino acids long. Between the trimmed V and J ends, which lost 1 base and 2 bases, there was a span of 9 bases. In germline, CDR1 is SGHRS, CDR2 YFSETQ. The CDR3 loop reads CASSLPGGNYGYTF. For the CDR3, the DNA is TGCGCCAGCAGCTTGCCCGGAGGGAACTATGGCTACACCTTC.